These 14 T cell receptor beta chains were sequenced from one sample in a study of tumor-infiltrating lymphocytes in primary liver carcinoma. Investigators took RNA and DNA out together from about 21-30 mg of unsorted bulk tissue. The investigators made TCR beta cDNA from approximately 500 ng total RNA, using a constant-region primer. Sequencing libraries for TCR beta derived from three nested multiplex PCR rounds that used slightly modified ARM-PCR. Rounds one and two of PCR, each of roughly 10 cycles, were primed with TRBV1-TRBV30 forward primers and a C-beta reverse primer. A single record per CDR3 protein comes from TCRdb applying MiXCR to the multiplex PCR reads. The repertoire has around 120,000 distinct CDR3 sequences, around 70% of them found once; the top ten carry 8.1%. Sequencing was done on a sample of tumor-adjacent normal liver tissue. The receptors here all came from a woman aged 55 to 70 with primary liver carcinoma and hepatitis B virus infection.

This clonotype came up once. A much larger clone lies a single base off, so this may be a read error. The chain is built from TRBV6-4 and TRBJ2-2, with TRBD1 matching 11 bases. This CDR3 spans 18 amino acids. The trim removed 2 bases at V and 3 bases at J, leaving 8 bases unmatched. Germline V gene sequence: CDR1 MRHNA, CDR2 SNTAGT. The CDR3 loop reads CASSDPPRTGGDTGELFF. The CDR3, as DNA: TGTGCCAGCAGTGACCCTCCCAGGACAGGGGGCGACACCGGGGAGCTGTTTTTT.

This clonotype occurred many times. The chain joins TRBV6-1 to TRBJ1-3, with a tentative D call TRBD1 (6 bases). CDR1 and CDR2 (germline): MNHNS, SASEGT. The CDR3 is 15 residues long. V was cut by 11 bases and J by 0 bases, with 17 bases left in between. CDR3 sequence: CACQTGSLSGNTIYF. The CDR3 nucleotides are TGTGCCTGCCAGACAGGCTCCCTCTCTGGAAACACCATATATTTT.

This chain connects TRBV29-1 to TRBJ2-5; D uncertain. The CDR3 loop spans 13 amino acids. Germline CDR1 SQVTM, CDR2 ANQGSEA. The CDR3 DNA is TGCAACCTTGCCTTGGGCGGCCAGCAGACCCAGTACTTC. Translation gives CNLALGGQQTQYF.

As to this clonotype: The germline gene is not matched at one end of the junction; a read error may be the cause. The rearrangement links TRBV12-3 or TRBV12-4 to TRBJ1-2; D might be TRBD1 (6 bases). The CDR3 runs 16 residues. Here the CDR3 reads CASGFGCAGARYGYTF. The CDR3 nucleotides read TGTGCCAGCGGTTTTGGCTGTGCGGGGGCGAGATATGGCTACACCTTC.

The CDR3 spells CASTVLGKQKTQYF. The CDR3 nucleotides are TGTGCCAGCACCGTACTGGGAAAACAAAAGACCCAGTACTTC. The J gene is TRBJ2-5, the V gene TRBV6-6; no clear D gene. The germline V gene has CDR1 MNHNY and CDR2 SVGAGI (reference sequence). This CDR3 comprises 14 residues. V was pared by 7 bases and J by 6 bases, with 18 bases between.

With regard to this clonotype: A read error may account for a junction end that differs from germline. The chain is built from TRBV6-1 and TRBJ1-2, with a weak D call TRBD1 (6 bases). The CDR3 spans 15 residues. Looked up from germline, CDR1 is MNHNS and CDR2 is SASEGT. The CDR3: CANSESFRGNRGYTF. CDR3 DNA: TGTGCCAACAGTGAATCCTTTAGGGGGAACCGTGGCTACACCTTC.

This chain connects TRBV5-1 to TRBJ2-2; 10 bases are a match to TRBD2. The CDR3 totals 17 residues. The V gene end was trimmed by 8 bases and the J gene end by 4 bases; junction bases not matched to a gene: 14. Germline-derived CDR1 and CDR2 are SGHRS and YFSETQ. The CDR3 region is CASSPYSSGGSTGELFF. DNA for the CDR3: TGCGCCAGTAGCCCATACTCTAGCGGGGGAAGCACCGGGGAGCTGTTTTTT. Filled out from reference TRBV5-1 and TRBJ2-2, the complete variable domain reads KAGVTQTPRYLIKTRGQQVTLSCSPISGHRSVSWYQQTPGQGLQFLFEYFSETQRNKGNFPGRFSGRQFSNSRSEMNVSTLELGDSALYLCASSPYSSGGSTGELFFGEGSRLTVL.

In the case of this clonotype: At one end the junction does not follow the germline gene, possibly because of a read error. The chain uses TRBV29-1 and TRBJ2-1; weak D call: TRBD1 (6 bases). The CDR3 has 16 amino acids. The V gene's germline CDR1 is SQVTM and CDR2 ANQGSEA. The CDR3 DNA is TGCAACGTTCCCTCGCATAAGGACAGACCCTACAAGGAGCAGTTCTTC. Its protein is CNVPSHKDRPYKEQFF.

For this clonotype: Sequence at one end of the junction differs from germline and may be a read error. This chain joins TRBV20-1 and TRBJ2-7; D may correspond to TRBD1 or TRBD2 (5 bases each). CDR3 size: 14 residues. Germline CDR1 reads DFQATT; CDR2 reads SNEGSKA (reference sequence). CDR3 sequence: CSARGAGSMNEQYF. The CDR3 nucleotides read TGCAGTGCGAGAGGGGCAGGATCGATGAACGAGCAGTACTTC.

This clonotype was observed a handful of times. A read error is possible here, since a much larger clone lies one base away. The chain joins TRBV10-3 to TRBJ2-3; D is perhaps TRBD2 (5 bases). The germline V gene encodes CDR1 ENHRY and CDR2 SYGVKD. The CDR3 sequence is 17 residues long. V was cut by 4 bases and J by 1 base, with 18 bases left in between. CDR3 coding DNA: TGTGCCATCAGTGTGTTTGGACTCCACTTTGGCACAGATACGCAGTATTTT. Amino acids: CAISVFGLHFGTDTQYF.

This clonotype was detected only a few times. A read error may be the cause here, since a much bigger clone is one base away. V usage is TRBV12-3 or TRBV12-4 and J usage is TRBJ1-5; D perhaps matches TRBD1 (5 bases). The CDR3 runs 13 residues. The V end was cut by 6 bases, the J end by 7 bases, with 13 bases between. The CDR3 reads CASRPRVIQPQHF. The CDR3 DNA reads as TGTGCCAGCAGGCCCAGGGTAATCCAGCCCCAGCATTTT.

This clonotype was seen a handful of times. The junction departs from germline at one end; a sequencing error may be responsible. The chain has TRBV7-7 and TRBJ2-2; TRBD2 matches at 7 bases. The CDR3 is 16 residues long. CDR1 and CDR2 (germline): SSHAT, FNYEAQ (reference sequence). CDR3 coding DNA: TGTGCTAGCAGCTTAGGCCGAACGGGGGGCACCGGGGAGCTGTTTTTT. Its protein is CASSLGRTGGTGELFF.

Note on this clonotype: One junction end does not reproduce the germline sequence, and a read error may be involved. V usage is TRBV11-2 and J usage is TRBJ2-3; D is uncertain. Germline V gene lookup returns CDR1 SGHAT and CDR2 FQNNGV. The CDR3 loop spans 14 amino acids. This CDR3 reads CASSFPFATDTQYF. Here the CDR3 DNA reads TGTGCCAGTAGCTTCCCTTTCGCGACAGATACGCAGTATTTT.

This clonotype is a singleton in its sample. The junction differs from germline at one of its ends, possibly a read error. The chain employs TRBV5-1 and TRBJ2-7; 9 bases align to TRBD1. Germline CDR1 and CDR2: SGHRS and YFSETQ. The CDR3 covers 15 residues. CDR3 in DNA: TGCACCAGCAGCTACGGGACAGGGTCGGCCAACGAGCAGTACTTC. This codes for CTSSYGTGSANEQYF.